This entry lists 9 T cell receptor beta chains sequenced from one sample in a study of shared clonotypes between healthy human individuals (dated by TCRdb to the early 2020s). The library was produced with the immunoSEQ multiplex PCR assay. Sourced from immuneACCESS, this table was stored by TCRdb with only in-frame sequences that have V and J called. A share of the clones is absent; for the studies checked, an unresolved V gene accounts for under half, and the remainder has no known explanation. For this sample there are about 1.1 million clones; about 72% appear just once. The ten largest make up roughly 0.83% of the sample. What was sequenced was memory CD4+ T cells from PBMCs. The cell subset or site label for this specimen denotes: CD45RA-negative fraction. The receptors were sampled from a young man in good health. Some clones in this sample may be carry-over from other donors' samples.

This sequence joins TRBV28 and TRBJ1-4; TRBD1 is a possible D gene (6 bases). The CDR3 totals 14 residues. Germline loops: CDR1 MDHEN, CDR2 SYDVKM. The germline V and J ends were trimmed by 9 bases and 8 bases, with 19 bases remaining between them. The CDR3 DNA is TGTGCCAGTCTTACCGGGGGGGCGCGAGAAAAACTGTTTTTT. Amino acid sequence: CASLTGGAREKLFF.

The rearrangement joins TRBV9 to TRBJ1-3; 9 bases are a match to TRBD1. This CDR3 region has 17 residues. J gave up 2 bases and V 3 bases, and 9 bases lay outside the gene matches. Germline lookup yields CDR1 SGDLS and CDR2 YYNGEE. In DNA form, the CDR3 reads TGTGCCAGCAGCGCCCTGCCCGGACAGGGGACTGGAAACACCATATATTTT. It specifies CASSALPGQGTGNTIYF.

The sample holds a few counts of this clone. V is TRBV2 and J is TRBJ2-2, with D possibly TRBD1 on 6 matching bases. This CDR3 comprises 14 residues. From germline, CDR1 is SNHLY and CDR2 FYNNEI. Between the trimmed V and J ends, which lost 8 bases and 0 bases, there was a span of 10 bases. CDR3 sequence (DNA): TGTGCCAGCGGGGGCAGGGCGAACACCGGGGAGCTGTTTTTT. It translates to CASGGRANTGELFF.

About this clone itself: Other DNA sequences in the sample encode the same CDR3. The rearrangement joins TRBV5-1 to TRBJ1-1; 7 positions match TRBD1. Unmatched junction bases numbered 5, after V lost 4 bases and J lost 2 bases. The CDR3 consists of 14 residues. Looked up from germline, CDR1 is SGHRS and CDR2 is YFSETQ. The CDR3 sequence is CASSPGTANTEAFF. The CDR3 region has the DNA TGCGCCAGCAGCCCCGGGACAGCTAACACTGAAGCTTTCTTT.

The chain is built from TRBV6-1 and TRBJ2-7; D remains unclear. With 7 bases removed from V and 7 bases from J, the gap between germline ends came to 11 bases. This CDR3 has 11 amino acids. Germline assignment: CDR1 MNHNS and CDR2 SASEGT. DNA of the CDR3: TGTGCCAGCACGAACTGGTGGGAGCAGTACTTC. Translated, it gives CASTNWWEQYF.

This sequence joins TRBV30 and TRBJ2-5; D unresolved. The J call may be wrong; the DNA end is better matched by TRBJ2-7. CDR1 and CDR2 from the germline V gene are GTSNPN and SVGIG (reference sequence). The CDR3 contains 14 residues. CDR3 region: CAWSITAAAYEQYF. CDR3 in DNA: TGTGCCTGGAGTATAACCGCGGCTGCCTACGAGCAGTACTTC.

The V call is TRBV5-1, the J call TRBJ2-2; D could derive from TRBD1 or TRBD2 (5 bases each). The CDR3 totals 14 residues. V was pared by 0 bases and J by 5 bases, with 8 bases between. CDR1 and CDR2 from the germline V gene are SGHRS and YFSETQ. Here the CDR3 DNA reads TGCGCCAGCAGCTTGGGGGACCCTACCGGGGAGCTGTTTTTT. This codes for CASSLGDPTGELFF. Using reference TRBV5-1 and TRBJ2-2 for the parts outside the CDR3, the full variable domain is KAGVTQTPRYLIKTRGQQVTLSCSPISGHRSVSWYQQTPGQGLQFLFEYFSETQRNKGNFPGRFSGRQFSNSRSEMNVSTLELGDSALYLCASSLGDPTGELFFGEGSRLTVL.

The chain has TRBV6-5 and TRBJ1-2, with D perhaps TRBD1 (5 bases). Germline V CDR1 and CDR2: MNHEY, SVGAGI. The CDR3 extends over 12 amino acids. V dropped 5 bases and J dropped 4 bases, with 8 bases sitting between them. The CDR3: CASSQRGYGYTF. CDR3 bases: TGTGCCAGCAGTCAAAGGGGCTATGGCTACACCTTC.

The chain links TRBV2 to TRBJ2-1; 12 nucleotides agree with TRBD2. With 3 bases clipped from V and 6 bases from J, the junction kept 3 bases outside the gene matches. Per germline, CDR1 SNHLY and CDR2 FYNNEI. The CDR3 is made up of 15 amino acids. The CDR3 nucleotides are TGTGCCAGCAGTGACCGACTAGCGGGGGTCAATGAGCAGTTCTTC. It encodes CASSDRLAGVNEQFF.